This passage covers 27 T cell receptor beta chains from one sample sequenced in a study of T cell responses to AZD1222 COVID-19 vaccine. TCRdb keeps only in-frame clones here, not all; method: immunoSEQ multiplex PCR. In the table there are about 54,000 clones, more than 80% of which are singletons. Sequencing used peripheral blood, obtained 28 days after the second AZD1222 dose. These receptors all come from an adult who received the AZD1222 COVID-19 vaccine.

The genes are TRBV7-9 and TRBJ2-1; 9 bases are shared with TRBD2. This CDR3 has 16 amino acids. Losses at the gene ends were 1 base for V and 8 bases for J; bases not matched to a gene: 9. Germline CDR1 and CDR2: SEHNR and FQNEAQ (reference sequence). The CDR3 sequence is CASSLGAGTSLDEQFF. The CDR3 DNA follows: TGTGCCAGCAGCTTAGGAGCCGGGACTAGCTTAGATGAGCAGTTCTTC.

V and J are TRBV30 and TRBJ1-4; D is uncertain. The germline gives CDR1 GTSNPN, CDR2 SVGIG (reference sequence). V was clipped by 0 bases and J by 7 bases, with 15 bases between them. This CDR3 comprises 15 residues. The CDR3 bases are TGTGCCTGGAGTGTACGAGGAGACATAGGTGAAAAACTGTTTTTT. Residues: CAWSVRGDIGEKLFF.

This clone appeared once. This sequence joins TRBV4-2 and TRBJ2-3, with 7 bases identical to TRBD2. The germline gives CDR1 LGHNA, CDR2 YNFKEQ. After removal of 5 bases from V and 5 bases from J, the junction contained 16 bases not matched to a gene. The CDR3 runs 17 residues. CDR3 amino acids: CASSSLGRESGVDTQYF. DNA for the CDR3: TGTGCCAGCAGCTCCCTGGGGCGGGAGAGCGGAGTAGATACGCAGTATTTT.

This chain joins TRBV28 and TRBJ2-2; TRBD1 agrees at 10 bases. Trimming at V came to 6 bases and at J to 6 bases, leaving 4 bases not matched to a gene. Germline CDR1 MDHEN, CDR2 SYDVKM. The CDR3 sequence is 14 residues long. CDR3 sequence (DNA): TGTGCCAGCAGGGGACAGGGGTTTGCCGGGGAGCTGTTTTTT. It specifies CASRGQGFAGELFF.

The chain recombines TRBV25-1 with TRBJ1-1; D gene ambiguous. Germline assignment: CDR1 MGHDK and CDR2 SYGVNS. V was shortened by 8 bases and J by 5 bases, with 9 bases between the two germline ends. The CDR3 totals 11 residues. The CDR3 spells CASGEVTEAFF. CDR3 DNA: TGTGCCAGCGGGGAGGTGACTGAAGCTTTCTTT.

The chain recombines TRBV7-2 with TRBJ1-2; unclear D gene. Trimming took 6 bases from V and 1 from J, leaving 12 bases between them. From germline, CDR1 is SGHTA and CDR2 FQGNSA. The CDR3 is made up of 14 amino acids. This CDR3 reads CASSYGLLNYGYTF. CDR3 nucleotides: TGTGCCAGCAGTTATGGACTGCTTAACTATGGCTACACCTTC.

V gene TRBV6-4 combines with J gene TRBJ1-5, with unresolved D. Germline CDR1 MRHNA, CDR2 SNTAGT. There are 13 residues in the CDR3. V was shortened by 5 bases and J by 4 bases, with 9 bases between the two germline ends. CDR3 nucleotide sequence: TGTGCCAGCAGTATGTCCCAAAATCAGCCCCAGCATTTT. Protein product: CASSMSQNQPQHF.

In regard to this clone: One end of the junction varies from germline; a read error may be responsible. The CDR3 region is CASCEENTIYF. The CDR3 DNA reads TGTGCCAGCTGTGAAGAAAACACCATATATTTT. The V gene is TRBV2, the J gene TRBJ1-3; no reliable D call. CDR1 is SNHLY and CDR2 is FYNNEI in the germline V gene. The CDR3 is 11 residues long.

V usage is TRBV30 and J usage is TRBJ2-3, with D possibly TRBD2 on 5 matching bases. This CDR3 region has 16 residues. Germline values: CDR1 GTSNPN, CDR2 SVGIG (reference sequence). With 4 bases removed from V and 4 bases from J, the gap between germline ends came to 21 bases. CDR3 coding DNA: TGTGCCTGGACGGGGATTTGGGCCCTAGGGCCAGATACGCAGTATTTT. Translated: CAWTGIWALGPDTQYF.

The rearrangement uses TRBV4-1 and TRBJ1-2; D ambiguous. CDR3 length: 14 residues. Germline-derived CDR1 and CDR2 are MGHRA and YSYEKL. Trimming cost V 3 bases and J 0 bases, with 8 bases left between them. CDR3 coding DNA: TGCGCCAGCAGCCAGTTGTTAGCTAACTATGGCTACACCTTC. It yields the protein CASSQLLANYGYTF.

The chain employs TRBV3-1 (or the pseudogene TRBV3-2) and TRBJ2-1; 7 bases match TRBD2. V dropped 4 bases and J dropped 6; count of bases not matched to a gene: 12. Germline V gene data show CDR1 as LGHDT and CDR2 as YNNKEL (reference sequence). CDR3 length equals 16 residues. The CDR3 region has the DNA TGTGCCAGCAGCCCCAAGCTAGCGGAGACCTCCAATGAGCAGTTCTTC. Its translation is CASSPKLAETSNEQFF.

This chain uses TRBV9 with TRBJ2-3; 9 positions match TRBD2. V lost 4 bases, J lost 0 bases, and 9 bases stayed unmatched. CDR3 length: 17 amino acids. Germline CDR1 is SGDLS and CDR2 is YYNGEE. The CDR3 region has the DNA TGTGCCAGCAGCTTATCTCCAAGCGGGAGGAGCACAGATACGCAGTATTTT. It encodes CASSLSPSGRSTDTQYF. Filled out from reference TRBV9 and TRBJ2-3, the complete variable domain reads DSGVTQTPKHLITATGQRVTLRCSPRSGDLSVYWYQQSLDQGLQFLIQYYNGEERAKGNILERFSAQQFPDLHSELNLSSLELGDSALYFCASSLSPSGRSTDTQYFGPGTRLTVL.

The chain combines TRBV3-1 (or the pseudogene TRBV3-2) with TRBJ2-5; perhaps TRBD1 as D (5 bases). Trimming pared 0 bases from V and 2 bases from J, leaving 10 bases between. The germline V gene has CDR1 LGHDT and CDR2 YNNKEL (reference sequence). The CDR3 loop spans 15 amino acids. The CDR3 sequence: CASSQDMTDQETQYF. Written as DNA, the CDR3 is TGTGCCAGCAGCCAAGATATGACAGATCAAGAGACCCAGTACTTC.

This clone was observed once. This chain uses TRBV7-2 with TRBJ2-3, with 12 bases identical to TRBD2. Germline CDR1 and CDR2: SGHTA and FQGNSA. The CDR3 is made up of 17 amino acids. V shed 2 bases and J 8 bases; nucleotides not matched to a gene: 11. The CDR3 loop reads CASSLNVGLAGLRTQYF. The CDR3 DNA is TGTGCCAGCAGCTTAAATGTAGGACTAGCGGGACTGCGTACGCAGTATTTT.

The rearrangement joins TRBV4-2 to TRBJ1-1, with D perhaps TRBD1 (6 bases). V lost 3 bases, J lost 0 bases, and 14 bases lay in between. Germline V gene data show CDR1 as LGHNA and CDR2 as YNFKEQ. This CDR3 is built from 16 residues. The CDR3 DNA sequence: TGTGCCAGCAGCCACGTCGGACAGCTTGTGAACACTGAAGCTTTCTTT. Protein: CASSHVGQLVNTEAFF.

J is TRBJ2-5 and V is TRBV6-5, with 7 bases that match TRBD1. CDR3 size: 14 residues. Germline loops: CDR1 MNHEY, CDR2 SVGAGI. V lost 7 bases to trimming and J lost 2 bases; unmatched junction nucleotides: 7. The CDR3, as DNA: TGTGCCAGCATGGGGACAGCAATTCAAGAGACCCAGTACTTC. As protein: CASMGTAIQETQYF.

This chain joins TRBV21-1 and TRBJ2-7; the D call in the table, TRBD2, was not verified against the DNA. TRBV21-1 is a pseudogene. The CDR3 extends over 17 amino acids. The CDR3 region has the DNA TGTGCCAGCAGCAAAGCGCCCCTAGCGGGAGGGGCTCGGGAGCAGTACTTC. Translated: CASSKAPLAGGAREQYF.

The genes are TRBV9 and TRBJ2-2, with 7 bases aligning to TRBD2. Germline CDR1 is SGDLS and CDR2 is YYNGEE. The CDR3 spans 16 residues. V lost 3 bases to trimming and J lost 0 bases; unmatched junction nucleotides: 5. CDR3 DNA sequence: TGTGCCAGCAGCGGATTAGCGGGTGCGAACACCGGGGAGCTGTTTTTT. This gives the protein CASSGLAGANTGELFF.

The chain employs TRBV24-1 and TRBJ2-1; the match to TRBD1 covers 12 bases. The V segment lost 0 bases and the J segment 7 bases; nucleotides outside the gene matches: 6. Looked up from germline, CDR1 is KGHDR and CDR2 is SFDVKD. This CDR3 region has 17 residues. The CDR3 nucleotides are TGTGCCACCAGTGATTTGCCGGGACAGGGGGCGAGGAATGAGCAGTTCTTC. Translation: CATSDLPGQGARNEQFF.

The V call is TRBV5-6, the J call TRBJ2-1; 9 nucleotides agree with TRBD2. This CDR3 has 16 residues. CDR1 SGHDT and CDR2 YYEEEE come from the germline V gene. The V and J ends lost 0 bases and 6 bases, in that order; junction bases with no gene match: 7. The CDR3 loop reads CASSLDWTSDINEQFF. The CDR3 nucleotides are TGTGCCAGCAGCTTGGACTGGACTAGCGACATCAATGAGCAGTTCTTC.

The chain has TRBV30 and TRBJ2-7; D may be TRBD2 (6 bases). V was trimmed by 7 bases and J by 4 bases, leaving 17 bases between them. The CDR3 contains 13 residues. Germline lookup yields CDR1 GTSNPN and CDR2 SVGIG (reference sequence). The CDR3 protein is CAFLELATYEQYF. DNA for the CDR3: TGTGCCTTCCTAGAACTAGCAACTTACGAGCAGTACTTC.

DNA of the CDR3: TGTGCCAGCAGCCCCTTTCAGGGAGAACCGGATCAGCCCCAGCATTTT. This gives the protein CASSPFQGEPDQPQHF. The rearrangement uses TRBV5-4 and TRBJ1-5; D possibly corresponds to TRBD1 (5 bases). CDR1 is SGHNT, CDR2 YYREEE, per germline (reference sequence). The CDR3 runs to 16 residues. Trimming cost V 4 bases and J 5 bases, with 19 bases left between them.

This chain uses TRBV19 with TRBJ1-1, with 8 positions matching TRBD1. The CDR3 is 15 residues long. With V trimmed by 5 bases and J by 1 base, 6 bases remained unmatched. Germline CDR1 reads LNHDA; CDR2 reads SQIVND (reference sequence). CDR3 residues: CASSFNRGKNTEAFF. DNA of the CDR3: TGTGCCAGTAGTTTCAACAGGGGGAAGAACACTGAAGCTTTCTTT.

The V call is TRBV7-2, the J call TRBJ1-1; 7 bases fit TRBD1. Germline trimming cut 6 bases from V and 4 bases from J; bases unmatched to any gene: 5. From germline, CDR1 is SGHTA and CDR2 FQGNSA. The CDR3 covers 13 residues. The CDR3 sequence: CASSSQGSTEAFF. In nucleotides, the CDR3 is TGTGCCAGCAGTTCACAGGGGAGCACTGAAGCTTTCTTT.

The chain uses TRBV10-2 and TRBJ2-1; D is possibly TRBD2 (5 bases). Germline V lookup: CDR1 WSHSY, CDR2 SAAADI. The ends were cut back, 8 bases at V and 6 bases at J, with 17 bases in the middle. The CDR3 totals 14 residues. This CDR3 reads CASFASLLSNEQFF. The CDR3, as DNA: TGCGCCAGCTTTGCTAGCCTCCTGAGCAATGAGCAGTTCTTC.

This sequence joins TRBV7-2 and TRBJ1-2; a weak D match, TRBD1 (6 bases). Germline CDR1 SGHTA, CDR2 FQGNSA. V gave up 0 bases and J gave up 4 bases, with 9 bases separating them. This CDR3 contains 14 residues. The CDR3 nucleotides read TGTGCCAGCAGCTTAGCGCCACAGGGCTATGGCTACACCTTC. This encodes CASSLAPQGYGYTF.

This sequence joins TRBV5-6 and TRBJ2-5; no clear D. The germline CDR1 and CDR2 sequences are SGHDT and YYEEEE. CDR3 size: 11 residues. V gave up 3 bases and J gave up 5 bases, with 5 bases separating them. Here the CDR3 reads CASSSLETQYF. CDR3 DNA sequence: TGTGCCAGCAGCTCCCTGGAGACCCAGTACTTC.